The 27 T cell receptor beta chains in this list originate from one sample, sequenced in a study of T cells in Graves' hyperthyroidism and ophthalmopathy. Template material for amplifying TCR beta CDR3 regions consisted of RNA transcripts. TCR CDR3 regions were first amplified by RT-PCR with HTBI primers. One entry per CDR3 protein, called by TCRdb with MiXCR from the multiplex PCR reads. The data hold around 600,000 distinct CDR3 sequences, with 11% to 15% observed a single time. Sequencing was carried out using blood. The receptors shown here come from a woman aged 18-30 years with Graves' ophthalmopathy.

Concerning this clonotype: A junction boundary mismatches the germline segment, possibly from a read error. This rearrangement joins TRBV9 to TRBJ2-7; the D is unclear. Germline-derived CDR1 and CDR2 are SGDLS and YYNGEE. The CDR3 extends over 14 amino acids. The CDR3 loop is CASGVDPATYEQYF. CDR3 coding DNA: TGTGCCAGCGGCGTAGATCCGGCGACCTACGAGCAGTACTTC.

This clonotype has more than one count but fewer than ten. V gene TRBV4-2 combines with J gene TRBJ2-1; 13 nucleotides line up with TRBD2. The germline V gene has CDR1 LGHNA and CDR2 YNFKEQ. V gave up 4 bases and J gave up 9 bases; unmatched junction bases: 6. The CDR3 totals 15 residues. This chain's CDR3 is CASSPRTSGSGEQFF. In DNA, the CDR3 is TGTGCCAGCAGCCCAAGGACTAGCGGGAGCGGTGAGCAGTTCTTC.

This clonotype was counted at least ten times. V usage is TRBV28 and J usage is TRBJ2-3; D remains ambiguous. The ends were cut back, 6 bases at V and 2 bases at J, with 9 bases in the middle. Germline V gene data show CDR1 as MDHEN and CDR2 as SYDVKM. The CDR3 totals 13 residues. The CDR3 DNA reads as TGTGCCAGCAGGTCGCCTAACACAGATACGCAGTATTTT. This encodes CASRSPNTDTQYF.

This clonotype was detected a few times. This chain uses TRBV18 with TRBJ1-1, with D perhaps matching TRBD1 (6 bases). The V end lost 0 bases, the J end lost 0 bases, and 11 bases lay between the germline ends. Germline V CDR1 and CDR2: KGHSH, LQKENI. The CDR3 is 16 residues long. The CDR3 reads CASSPPSRGLNTEAFF. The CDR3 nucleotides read TGTGCCAGCTCACCACCGAGTCGGGGGCTGAACACTGAAGCTTTCTTT.

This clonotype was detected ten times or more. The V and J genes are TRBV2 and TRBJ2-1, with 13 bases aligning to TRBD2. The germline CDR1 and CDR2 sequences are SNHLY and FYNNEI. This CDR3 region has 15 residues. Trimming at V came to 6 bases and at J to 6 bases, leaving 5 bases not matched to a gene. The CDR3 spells CASSGTSGIPNEQFF. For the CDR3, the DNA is TGTGCCAGCAGCGGGACTAGCGGGATACCCAATGAGCAGTTCTTC. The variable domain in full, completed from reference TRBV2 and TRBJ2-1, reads EPEVTQTPSHQVTQMGQEVILRCVPISNHLYFYWYRQILGQKVEFLVSFYNNEISEKSEIFDDQFSVERPDGSNFTLKIRSTKLEDSAMYFCASSGTSGIPNEQFFGPGTRLTVL.

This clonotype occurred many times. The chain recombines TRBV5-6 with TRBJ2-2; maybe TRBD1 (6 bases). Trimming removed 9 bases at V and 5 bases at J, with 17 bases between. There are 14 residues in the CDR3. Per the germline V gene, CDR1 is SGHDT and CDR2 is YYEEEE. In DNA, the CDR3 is TGTGCCACCCGGATCTCTGGGACAACCGGGGAGCTGTTTTTT. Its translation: CATRISGTTGELFF.

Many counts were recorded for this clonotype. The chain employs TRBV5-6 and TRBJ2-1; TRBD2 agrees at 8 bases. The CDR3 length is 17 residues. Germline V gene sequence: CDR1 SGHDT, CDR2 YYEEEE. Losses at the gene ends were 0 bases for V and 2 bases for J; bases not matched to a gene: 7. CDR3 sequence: CASSLAKRRGAYNEQFF. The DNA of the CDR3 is TGTGCCAGCAGCTTGGCCAAGAGGCGGGGGGCCTACAATGAGCAGTTCTTC.

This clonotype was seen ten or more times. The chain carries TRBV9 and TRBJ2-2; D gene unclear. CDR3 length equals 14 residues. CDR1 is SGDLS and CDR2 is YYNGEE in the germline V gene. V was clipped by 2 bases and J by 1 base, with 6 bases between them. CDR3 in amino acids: CASSVSGNTGELFF. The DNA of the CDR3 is TGTGCCAGCAGCGTTTCCGGGAACACCGGGGAGCTGTTTTTT.

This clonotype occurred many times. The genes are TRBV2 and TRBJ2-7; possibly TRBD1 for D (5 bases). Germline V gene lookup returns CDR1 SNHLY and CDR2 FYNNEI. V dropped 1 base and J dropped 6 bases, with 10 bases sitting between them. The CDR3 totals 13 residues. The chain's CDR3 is CASSEEGSLEQYF. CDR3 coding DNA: TGTGCCAGCAGTGAAGAGGGGTCCCTCGAGCAGTACTTC.

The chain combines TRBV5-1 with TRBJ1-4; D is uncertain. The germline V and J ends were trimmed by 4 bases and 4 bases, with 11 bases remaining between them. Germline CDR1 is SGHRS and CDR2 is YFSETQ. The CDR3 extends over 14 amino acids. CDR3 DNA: TGCGCCAGCAGCCCGGGCCGTTTTAATGAAAAACTGTTTTTT. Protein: CASSPGRFNEKLFF.

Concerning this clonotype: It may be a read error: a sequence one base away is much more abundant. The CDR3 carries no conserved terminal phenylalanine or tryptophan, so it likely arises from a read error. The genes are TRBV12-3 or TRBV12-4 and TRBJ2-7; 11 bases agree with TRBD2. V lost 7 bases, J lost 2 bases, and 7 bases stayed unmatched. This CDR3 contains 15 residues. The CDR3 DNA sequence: TGTGCCAGCACCCAGGAACTAGCGGGAGCCTACGAGCAGTACCTC. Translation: CASTQELAGAYEQYL.

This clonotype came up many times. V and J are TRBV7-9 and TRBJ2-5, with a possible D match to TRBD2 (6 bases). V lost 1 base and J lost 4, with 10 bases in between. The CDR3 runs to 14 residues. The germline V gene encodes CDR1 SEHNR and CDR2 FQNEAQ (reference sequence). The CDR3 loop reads CASSLGFSGETQYF. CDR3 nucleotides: TGTGCCAGCAGCTTAGGGTTTAGCGGAGAGACCCAGTACTTC.

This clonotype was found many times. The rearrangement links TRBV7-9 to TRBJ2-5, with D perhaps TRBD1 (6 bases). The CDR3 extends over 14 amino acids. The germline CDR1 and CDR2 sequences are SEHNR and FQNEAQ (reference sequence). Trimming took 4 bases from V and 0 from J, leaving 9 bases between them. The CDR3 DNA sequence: TGTGCCAGCAGCTCCACAGGGAACCAAGAGACCCAGTACTTC. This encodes CASSSTGNQETQYF.

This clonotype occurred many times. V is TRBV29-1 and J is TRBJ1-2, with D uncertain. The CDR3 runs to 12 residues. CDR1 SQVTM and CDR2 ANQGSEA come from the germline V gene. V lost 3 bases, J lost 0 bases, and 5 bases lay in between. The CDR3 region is CSVEEANYGYTF. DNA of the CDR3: TGCAGCGTTGAGGAGGCTAACTATGGCTACACCTTC.

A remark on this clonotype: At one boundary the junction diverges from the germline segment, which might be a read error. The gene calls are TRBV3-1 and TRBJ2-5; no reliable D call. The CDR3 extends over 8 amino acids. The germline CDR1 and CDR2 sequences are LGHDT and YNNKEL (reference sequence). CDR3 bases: TGCATGCTCGAGACCCAGTACTTC. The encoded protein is CMLETQYF.

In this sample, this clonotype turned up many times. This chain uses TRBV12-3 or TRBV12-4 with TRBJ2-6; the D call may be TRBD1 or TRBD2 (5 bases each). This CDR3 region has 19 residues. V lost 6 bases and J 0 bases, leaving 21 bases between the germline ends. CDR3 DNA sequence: TGTGCCAGCAGCCGGTCGAGGGGAAGCGTAAACTCTGGGGCCAACGTCCTGACTTTC. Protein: CASSRSRGSVNSGANVLTF.

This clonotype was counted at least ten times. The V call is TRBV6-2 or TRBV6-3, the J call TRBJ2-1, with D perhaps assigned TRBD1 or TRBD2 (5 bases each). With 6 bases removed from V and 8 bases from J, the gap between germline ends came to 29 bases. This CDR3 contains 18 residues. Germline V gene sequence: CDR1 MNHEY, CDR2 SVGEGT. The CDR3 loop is CASRDTRGVGGSTHEQFF. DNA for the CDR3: TGTGCCAGCAGAGATACGAGGGGAGTGGGTGGGAGTACCCATGAGCAGTTCTTC.

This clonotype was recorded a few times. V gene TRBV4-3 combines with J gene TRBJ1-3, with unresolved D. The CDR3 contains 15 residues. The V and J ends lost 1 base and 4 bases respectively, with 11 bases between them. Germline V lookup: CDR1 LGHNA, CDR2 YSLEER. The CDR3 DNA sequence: TGCGCCAGCAGCCAAGGTCAGGCTCGCGGAAACACCATATATTTT. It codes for CASSQGQARGNTIYF.

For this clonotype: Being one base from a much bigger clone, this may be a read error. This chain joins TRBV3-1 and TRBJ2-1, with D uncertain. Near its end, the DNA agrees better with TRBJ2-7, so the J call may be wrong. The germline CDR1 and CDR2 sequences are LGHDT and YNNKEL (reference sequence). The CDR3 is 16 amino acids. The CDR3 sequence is CASEAKWGSSYNEQYF. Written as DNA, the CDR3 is TGTGCCAGCGAAGCCAAGTGGGGTAGCTCCTACAATGAGCAGTACTTC.

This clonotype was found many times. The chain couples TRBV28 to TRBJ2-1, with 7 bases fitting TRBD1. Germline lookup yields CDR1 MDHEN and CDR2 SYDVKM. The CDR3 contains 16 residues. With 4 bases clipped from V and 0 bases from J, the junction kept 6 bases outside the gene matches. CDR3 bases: TGTGCCAGCAGTTCTCTGACAGGGAGCTCCTACAATGAGCAGTTCTTC. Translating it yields CASSSLTGSSYNEQFF. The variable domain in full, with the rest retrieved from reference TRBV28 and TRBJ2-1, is DVKVTQSSRYLVKRTGEKVFLECVQDMDHENMFWYRQDPGLGLRLIYFSYDVKMKEKGDIPEGYSVSREKKERFSLILESASTNQTSMYLCASSSLTGSSYNEQFFGPGTRLTVL.

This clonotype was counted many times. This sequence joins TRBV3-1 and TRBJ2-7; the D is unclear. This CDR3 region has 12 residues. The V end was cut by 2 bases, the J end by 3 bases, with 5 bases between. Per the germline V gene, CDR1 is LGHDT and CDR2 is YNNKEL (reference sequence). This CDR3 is CASSQWNYEQYF. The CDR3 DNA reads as TGTGCCAGCAGCCAATGGAACTACGAGCAGTACTTC.

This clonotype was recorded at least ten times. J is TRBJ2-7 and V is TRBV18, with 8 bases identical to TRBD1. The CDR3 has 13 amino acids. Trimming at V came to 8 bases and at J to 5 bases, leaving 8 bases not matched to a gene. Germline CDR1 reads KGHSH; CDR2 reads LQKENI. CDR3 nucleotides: TGTGCCAGCGGACAGGGTCAACACAACGAGCAGTACTTC. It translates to CASGQGQHNEQYF.

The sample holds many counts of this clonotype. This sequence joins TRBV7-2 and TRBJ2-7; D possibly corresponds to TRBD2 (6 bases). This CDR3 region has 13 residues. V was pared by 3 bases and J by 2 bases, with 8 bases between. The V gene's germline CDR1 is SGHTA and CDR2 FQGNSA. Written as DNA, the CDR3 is TGTGCCAGCAGCTTTAGCGGCCCCTACGAGCAGTACTTC. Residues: CASSFSGPYEQYF.

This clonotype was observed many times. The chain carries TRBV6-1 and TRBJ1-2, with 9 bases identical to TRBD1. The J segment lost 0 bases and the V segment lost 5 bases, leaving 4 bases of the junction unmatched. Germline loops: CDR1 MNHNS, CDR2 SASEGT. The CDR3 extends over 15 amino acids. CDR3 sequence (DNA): TGTGCCAGCAGTTATGGGACAGGGCCTAACTATGGCTACACCTTC. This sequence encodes CASSYGTGPNYGYTF.

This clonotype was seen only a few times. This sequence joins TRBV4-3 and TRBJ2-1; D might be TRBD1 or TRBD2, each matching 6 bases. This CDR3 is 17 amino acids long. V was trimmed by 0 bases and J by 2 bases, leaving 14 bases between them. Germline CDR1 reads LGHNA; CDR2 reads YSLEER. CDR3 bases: TGCGCCAGCAGCCAAGAATCGGGGGCAGGGCCCTACAATGAGCAGTTCTTC. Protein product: CASSQESGAGPYNEQFF.

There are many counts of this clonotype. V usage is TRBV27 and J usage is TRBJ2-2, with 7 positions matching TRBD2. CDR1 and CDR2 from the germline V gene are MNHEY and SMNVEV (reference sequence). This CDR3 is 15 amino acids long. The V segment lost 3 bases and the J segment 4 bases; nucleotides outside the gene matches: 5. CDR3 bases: TGTGCCAGCAGTTTCCAAGGCGGGGGCACCGGGGAGCTGTTTTTT. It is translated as CASSFQGGGTGELFF.

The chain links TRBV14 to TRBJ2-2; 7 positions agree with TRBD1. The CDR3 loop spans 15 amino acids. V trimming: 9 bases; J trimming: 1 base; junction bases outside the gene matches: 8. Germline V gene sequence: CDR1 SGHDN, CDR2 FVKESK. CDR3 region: CASHLGTVNTGELFF. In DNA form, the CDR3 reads TGTGCCAGTCACTTGGGGACAGTGAACACCGGGGAGCTGTTTTTT.